This T cell receptor beta chain comes out of a study of T cell responses to AZD1222 COVID-19 vaccine. Germline loops: CDR1 SEHNR, CDR2 FQNEAQ (reference sequence). This CDR3 is 15 amino acids long. Trimming removed 0 bases at V and 4 bases at J, with 10 bases between. The repertoire was sequenced with immunoSEQ multiplex PCR; TCRdb's copy has only in-frame clones and lacks some. The sample includes over 150,000 clones, about nine tenths seen only once; the top ten take less than 3%. The sequencing here drew on peripheral blood, taken on day 0 of AZD1222 vaccination. The sequence came from an adult in good health. The V call is TRBV7-9, the J call TRBJ1-5; D perhaps matches TRBD1 (5 bases). CDR3 coding DNA: TGTGCCAGCAGCTTAGCGGGGGGAGGGAATCAGCCCCAGCATTTT. Encoded protein: CASSLAGGGNQPQHF.